This T cell receptor beta chain was captured in a study of T and B cells in COVID-19 patients. Study-level background: Peripheral blood came from COVID-19 patients with active infection or after recovery. Active-infection patients were older, median roughly 67 years, than recovered patients, median about 37 years.

Notes on this clonotype: The antigen remains undetermined.

Study-level points and caveats: The recovered cohort had 2,000 to 3,000 exclusive TCR clusters, including 30 to 40 low generation probability clusters. In COVID-19 patients, T cell receptor beta variable and joining gene use was reportedly strongly skewed.

TRB rearrangements were amplified by multiplex PCR with BIOMED2 TRB-A/B primers. TCRdb ran MiXCR on the multiplex PCR reads and lists one entry per CDR3 protein. The sample lists about 3,800 distinct CDR3 sequences, approximately 23% seen once, with 25% to 30% in the top ten. Blood genomic DNA input for TRB amplification was about 220-500 ng. Material for sequencing was blood. The clonotype originates from a human donor with active COVID-19.

The CDR3 nucleotides read TGTGCCACCACCAAGGGACTAGCGGGGGGAAAAGAGACCCAGTACTTC. Its protein is CATTKGLAGGKETQYF. The chain couples TRBV19 to TRBJ2-5, with TRBD2 matching 15 bases. The germline V gene encodes CDR1 LNHDA and CDR2 SQIVND (reference sequence). CDR3 length equals 16 residues. V shed 10 bases and J 3 bases; nucleotides not matched to a gene: 9.